This TCR beta chain was recorded in a study of cytomegalovirus exposure and HLA in healthy donors. This CDR3 comprises 13 residues. CDR1 is SGHDT, CDR2 YYEEEE, per germline. V was trimmed by 2 bases and J by 6 bases, leaving 12 bases between them. Primers for the PCR totalled 60 Vbeta and 13 Jbeta. Clones were sequenced by immunoSEQ multiplex PCR, and TCRdb holds only the in-frame ones, with some missing. This sample yields roughly 100,000 clones, of which approximately 84% are seen a single time; roughly 5% belongs to the top ten. The chain links TRBV5-6 to TRBJ2-7; D might be TRBD1 (6 bases). The TCR sequence derives from a male donor in good health and CMV-seronegative. Sequenced: PBMCs. CDR3 coding DNA: TGTGCCAGCAGCTTACTATTACAGGGCGAGCAGTACTTC. Its translation is CASSLLLQGEQYF.